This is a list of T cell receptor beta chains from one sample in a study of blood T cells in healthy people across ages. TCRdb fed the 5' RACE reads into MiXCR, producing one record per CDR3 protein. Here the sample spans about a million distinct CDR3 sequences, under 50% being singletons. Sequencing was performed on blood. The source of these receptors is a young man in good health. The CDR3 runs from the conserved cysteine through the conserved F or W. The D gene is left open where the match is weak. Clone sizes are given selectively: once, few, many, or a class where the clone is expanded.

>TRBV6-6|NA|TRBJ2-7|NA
CATYMGAPSYEQYF
TGTGCCACCTACATGGGGGCCCCCTCCTACGAGCAGTACTTC
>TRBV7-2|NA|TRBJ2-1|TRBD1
CASSNSDRVGFNEQFF
TGTGCCAGCAGCAACTCGGACAGGGTCGGGTTCAATGAGCAGTTCTTC
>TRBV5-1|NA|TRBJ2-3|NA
CTSSFRGQPTDTQYF
TGCACCAGCAGCTTTCGCGGGCAGCCCACAGATACGCAGTATTTT
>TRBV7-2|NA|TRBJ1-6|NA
CASSMDSYNPPLHF
TGTGCCAGCAGCATGGACAGCTATAATCCACCCCTCCACTTT
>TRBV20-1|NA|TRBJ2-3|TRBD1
CSAGTGIDTQYF
TGCAGTGCTGGGACAGGGATCGATACGCAGTATTTT
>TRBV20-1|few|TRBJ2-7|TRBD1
CSASDRVRYEQYF
TGCAGTGCTTCAGACAGGGTGCGTTACGAGCAGTACTTC
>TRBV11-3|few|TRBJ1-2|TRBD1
CASSDQGVGYGYTF
TGTGCCAGCAGCGACCAGGGGGTAGGGTATGGCTACACCTTC
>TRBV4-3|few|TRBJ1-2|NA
CASSHDNTGRLGYTF
TGCGCCAGCAGCCATGATAATACAGGGCGGTTAGGCTACACCTTC
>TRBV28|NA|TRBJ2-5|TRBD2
CASTPGTSLETQYF
TGTGCCAGCACCCCAGGGACTAGCTTGGAGACCCAGTACTTC
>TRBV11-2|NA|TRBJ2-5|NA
CASNPGGVEGTQYF
TGTGCCAGCAACCCAGGGGGGGTCGAAGGGACCCAGTACTTC
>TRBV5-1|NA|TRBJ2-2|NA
CASSTPLNTGELFF
TGCGCCAGCAGTACGCCCCTTAACACCGGGGAGCTGTTTTTT
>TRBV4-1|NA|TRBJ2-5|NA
CASSQEGARYF
TGCGCCAGCAGCCAAGAAGGGGCTCGGTACTTC
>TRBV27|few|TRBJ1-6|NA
CASSLYQASPLHF
TGTGCCAGCAGTTTATACCAGGCCTCACCCCTCCACTTT
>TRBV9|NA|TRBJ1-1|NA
CASSVVTGMNTEAFF
TGTGCCAGCAGCGTCGTGACAGGAATGAACACTGAAGCTTTCTTT
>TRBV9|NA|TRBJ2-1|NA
CASSVGVNEQFF
TGTGCCAGCAGCGTAGGGGTAAATGAGCAGTTCTTC
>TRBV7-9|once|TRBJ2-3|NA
CASSIRGLWTEAKSSTDTQYF
TGTGCCAGCAGCATCAGAGGTCTGTGGACAGAGGCTAAATCTAGCACAGATACGCAGTATTTT
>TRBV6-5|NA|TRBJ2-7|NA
CASSSEGRAYNEQYF
TGTGCCAGCAGTTCGGAAGGACGGGCCTACAATGAGCAGTACTTC
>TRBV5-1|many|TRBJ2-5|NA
CASSLGGGQETQYF
TGTGCCAGCAGCTTAGGTGGTGGTCAAGAGACCCAGTACTTC
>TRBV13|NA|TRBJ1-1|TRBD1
CASSPTGSSLNTEAFF
TGTGCCAGCAGCCCGACAGGGTCCTCACTGAACACTGAAGCTTTCTTT
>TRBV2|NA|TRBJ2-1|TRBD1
CASSPDRGASNEQFF
TGTGCCAGCAGTCCTGACAGGGGGGCTTCCAATGAGCAGTTCTTC
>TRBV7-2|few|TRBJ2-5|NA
CASSPLYETQYF
TGTGCCAGCAGCCCCCTTTACGAGACCCAGTACTTC
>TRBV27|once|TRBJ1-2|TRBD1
CASRIDRDDGYTF
TGTGCCAGCAGAATCGACAGGGACGATGGCTACACCTTC
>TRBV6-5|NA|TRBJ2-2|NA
CASSYDVDGGTNTGELFF
TGTGCCAGCAGTTATGACGTGGACGGGGGAACGAACACCGGGGAGCTGTTTTTT
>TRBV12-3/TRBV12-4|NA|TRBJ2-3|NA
CASSLYTGAHTDTQYF
TGTGCCAGCAGCTTATATACGGGGGCCCACACAGATACGCAGTATTTT
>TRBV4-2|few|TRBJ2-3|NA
CASSPLGSDSPPQYF
TGTGCCAGCAGCCCCTTAGGGTCAGACTCCCCACCGCAGTATTTT
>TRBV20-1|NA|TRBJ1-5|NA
CSASTGFPGGNQPQHF
TGCAGTGCTAGCACAGGGTTCCCGGGTGGCAATCAGCCCCAGCATTTT
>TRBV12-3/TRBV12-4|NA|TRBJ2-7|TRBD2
CASSLSGGWNEQYF
TGTGCCAGCAGTCTTAGCGGGGGGTGGAACGAGCAGTACTTC
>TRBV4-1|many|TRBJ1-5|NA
CASSPVLGRNNQPQHF
TGCGCCAGCAGCCCTGTTTTGGGACGGAATAATCAGCCCCAGCATTTT
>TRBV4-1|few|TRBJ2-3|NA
CASSQGPGRHTDTQYF
TGCGCCAGCAGCCAAGGGCCGGGTCGACACACAGATACGCAGTATTTT
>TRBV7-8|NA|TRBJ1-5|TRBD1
CASSSLRGTGSVSQPQHF
TGTGCCAGCAGCTCCTTGAGAGGGACAGGGTCCGTCAGCCAGCCCCAGCATTTT
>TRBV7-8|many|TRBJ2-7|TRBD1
CASSLAGQGIARYEQYF
TGTGCCAGCAGCTTAGCGGGACAGGGGATTGCTCGGTACGAGCAGTACTTC
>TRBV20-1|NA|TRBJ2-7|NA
CSARDGNEQYF
TGCAGTGCGCGGGACGGCAACGAGCAGTACTTC
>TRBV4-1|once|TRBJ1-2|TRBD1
CASSSVPGQIYTF
TGCGCCAGCAGTTCTGTCCCGGGACAGATTTACACCTTC
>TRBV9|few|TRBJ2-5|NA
CASSEATGLGETQYF
TGTGCCAGCAGCGAGGCCACAGGGTTAGGAGAGACCCAGTACTTC
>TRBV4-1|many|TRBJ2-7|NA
CASSQEDGSYEQYF
TGCGCCAGCAGCCAAGAGGACGGCTCCTACGAGCAGTACTTC
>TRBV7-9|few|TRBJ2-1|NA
CASSLVGADYVEQFF
TGTGCCAGCAGCTTAGTCGGTGCCGACTACGTAGAGCAGTTCTTC
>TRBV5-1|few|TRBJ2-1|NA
CASSSALATYNEQFF
TGCGCCAGCAGCAGTGCTCTAGCAACCTACAATGAGCAGTTCTTC
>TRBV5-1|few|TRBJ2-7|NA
CASSLDRTSSYEQYF
TGCGCCAGCAGCTTGGACAGGACAAGCTCCTACGAGCAGTACTTC
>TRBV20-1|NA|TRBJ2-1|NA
CSAGVYSTGSEQFF
TGCAGTGCTGGCGTCTACTCTACTGGAAGTGAGCAGTTCTTC
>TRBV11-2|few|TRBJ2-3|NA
CASSPVRTDTQYF
TGTGCCAGCAGCCCCGTCCGGACAGATACGCAGTATTTT
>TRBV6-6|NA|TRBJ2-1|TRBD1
CASSGDSGPYNEQFF
TGTGCCAGCAGCGGGGACAGTGGGCCTTACAATGAGCAGTTCTTC
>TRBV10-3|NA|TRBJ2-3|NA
CAISSRSNKDTRYF
TGTGCCATCAGCTCGCGGTCCAATAAAGATACGCGGTATTTT
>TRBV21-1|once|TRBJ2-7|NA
CASSRVHRGYEQYF
TGTGCCAGCAGCAGAGTCCACAGGGGCTACGAGCAGTACTTC
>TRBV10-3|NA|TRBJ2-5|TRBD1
CAINIRDRDQETQYF
TGTGCCATCAATATCCGGGACAGGGACCAAGAGACCCAGTACTTC
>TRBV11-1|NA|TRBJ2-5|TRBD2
CASSFIAGAETQYF
TGTGCCAGCAGCTTTATAGCGGGGGCGGAGACCCAGTACTTC
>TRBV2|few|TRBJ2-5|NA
CASSWDGQETQYF
TGTGCCAGCAGTTGGGACGGCCAAGAGACCCAGTACTTC
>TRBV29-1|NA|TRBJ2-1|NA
CSVEGSGSEQFF
TGCAGCGTTGAAGGATCGGGGAGTGAGCAGTTCTTC
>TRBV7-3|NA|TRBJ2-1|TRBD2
CASSLQAGGPTYNEQFF
TGTGCCAGCAGCTTACAAGCGGGGGGGCCCACCTACAATGAGCAGTTCTTC
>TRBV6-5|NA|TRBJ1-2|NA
CASSYSKEGSDYGYTF
TGTGCCAGCAGTTACTCGAAGGAGGGGAGCGACTATGGCTACACCTTC